This T cell receptor beta chain was identified during a study of CD8 T cells in Susac syndrome (dated 2019 in TCRdb). In the study overall: The study used repertoire sequencing to test whether antigen drove CD8+ T cell activation and differentiation in Susac syndrome. CD8+ T cell repertoire clonality was compared between about a dozen healthy donors, some 14 Susac syndrome patients and 15 multiple sclerosis patients. Broader findings and caveats from the paper: The number of individuals in the TCR sequencing and HLA analysis was acknowledged as relatively small.

Peripheral blood CD8+ and CD4+ T cells from healthy donors, Susac syndrome patients and multiple sclerosis patients were profiled using high-throughput TCR beta sequencing. Treatment-naive patients with stable or active relapsing-remitting disease fulfilling revised McDonald criteria were used as multiple sclerosis controls. Bulk CD8+ and CD4+ T cells were purified by magnetic negative isolation, while CD8+ TEMRA cells were enriched using FACS. Blood was collected in EDTA tubes and processed within 24 hours, with PBMCs isolated through density gradient centrifugation. PBMCs intended for TCR sequencing were cryopreserved in liquid nitrogen and were subsequently thawed in a 37 degrees C water bath. A purity of at least 90% was achieved for sorted or isolated CD4+, CD8+ and CD8+ TEMRA cells. V is reduced by 3 bases and J by 2 bases, leaving a spacing of 14 bases between them. From cysteine to phenylalanine, the CDR3 is 16 amino acids long. Only the CDR3 DNA is retained, 48 bases long and in frame from the first base. From a lookup of the germline V gene, CDR1 and CDR2 are WSHSY and SAAADI.

Details on this clonotype: Its binding antigen is unknown. Within one base of it there is no much larger clone, and no base qualities were kept.

RNA was extracted with the RNeasy kit and about 0.45 to 1 ug was reverse transcribed using random hexamers. TCR beta CDR3 regions were amplified with the immunoSEQ multiplex PCR assay covering 54 Vbeta and 13 Jbeta segments. PCR amplification bias was corrected by using a synthetic template baseline for primer optimization and computational correction. In the original analysis: Reads were assigned to V, D and J genes according to IMGT and analyzed in immunoSEQ Analyzer, with only productive sequences retained. Clonality was calculated as one minus the Shannon entropy normalized by log2 of the number of productive unique sequences. For each patient and control, public and private clones were evaluated among the 100 most prevalent clones. Clones were defined as Susac-specific when absent from the healthy and MS cohorts, from 1052 published viral clones and from other ImmuneACCESS disease sequences. TCRdb reanalyzed the raw reads on its own, using fastp at Q25 for trimming and MiXCR for clone calling, and kept in-frame beta chains. Merged by CDR3 protein, the rows form single entries marked with the most common genes and DNA. TCRdb, not the authors, supplied the V and J calls. The sample table records hundreds of thousands of distinct CDR3 sequences; 85% of these occur just once. The ten largest clones take up roughly 0.21% of the sample.

This TCR derives from a human donor with multiple sclerosis. The chain is encoded by TRBV10-2 joined to TRBJ2-1; perhaps TRBD2 is the D gene, with 5 bases matching. The material sequenced was CD8+ T cells from PBMCs. The DNA reads TGCGCCAGCAGTGAAGTCAGCGGAAATCCCTACAATGAGCAGTTCTTC. This gives the protein CASSEVSGNPYNEQFF.